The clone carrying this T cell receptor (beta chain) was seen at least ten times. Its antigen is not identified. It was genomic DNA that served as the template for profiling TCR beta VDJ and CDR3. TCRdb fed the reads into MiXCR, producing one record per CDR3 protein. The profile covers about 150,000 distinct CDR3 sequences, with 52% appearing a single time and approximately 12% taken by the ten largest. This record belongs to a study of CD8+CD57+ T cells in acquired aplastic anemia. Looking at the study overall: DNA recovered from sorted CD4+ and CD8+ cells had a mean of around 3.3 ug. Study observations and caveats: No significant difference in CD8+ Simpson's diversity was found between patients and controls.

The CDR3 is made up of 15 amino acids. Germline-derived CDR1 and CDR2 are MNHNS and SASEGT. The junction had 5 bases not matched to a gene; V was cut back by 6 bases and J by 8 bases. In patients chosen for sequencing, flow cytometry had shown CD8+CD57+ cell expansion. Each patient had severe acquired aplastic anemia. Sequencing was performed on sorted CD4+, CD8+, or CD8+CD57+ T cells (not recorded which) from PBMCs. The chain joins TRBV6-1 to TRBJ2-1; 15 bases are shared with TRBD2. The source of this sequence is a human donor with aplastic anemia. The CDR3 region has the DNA TGTGCCAGCAGCCAAAGGACTAGCGGGGGGGATGAGCAGTTCTTC. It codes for CASSQRTSGGDEQFF.